The rows below give T cell receptor beta chains drawn from one sample of a study of blood T cell repertoires in COVID-19. The method was immunoSEQ multiplex PCR; TCRdb's version includes in-frame clones alone and lacks a portion of them. This sample has 300,000 to 500,000 clones, with over 75% found just once. Input material: PBMCs or T cells enriched from blood (not recorded which). The receptor set was obtained from a woman aged 25 to 39 with acute COVID-19. CDR3s include the opening cysteine and the closing phenylalanine or tryptophan. Fields, in order: clone size, D gene, J gene, V gene, CDR3 DNA, CDR3 protein. The D gene is left open where the match is weak. The size of a clone is reported for some rows only, either as once, few or many, or as a class for expanded clones.

. . TRBJ1-2 TRBV6-1 TGTGCCAGCAGTGAAGGTCGAGGCGGGATTAACTATGGCTACACCTTC CASSEGRGGINYGYTF
. TRBD1 TRBJ2-7 TRBV11-1 TGTGCCAGCAGCCTTTCCGGGACAGTGTCCTACGAGCAGTACTTC CASSLSGTVSYEQYF
. TRBD2 TRBJ2-2 TRBV27 TGTGCCAGCACCTCCCCGTCGGGAGGGATCAGGACCGGGGAGCTGTTTTTT CASTSPSGGIRTGELFF
. TRBD1 TRBJ2-5 TRBV11-2 TGTGCCAGCAGCGTCACCGGGACAGCGCAAGAGACCCAGTACTTC CASSVTGTAQETQYF
. . TRBJ1-3 TRBV19 TGTGCCAGTAGTCCAGGGACATCTGGAAACACCATATATTTT CASSPGTSGNTIYF
. TRBD1 TRBJ2-7 TRBV7-2 TGTGCCAGCAGCCATTTACCCTATGGACAGGGGGCCTACGAGCAGTACTTC CASSHLPYGQGAYEQYF
. TRBD2 TRBJ2-3 TRBV25-1 TGTGCCAGCACCCTAGCGGGGGCCGATACGCAGTATTTT CASTLAGADTQYF
. . TRBJ2-7 TRBV19 TGTGCCAGTAGTATAGGCGCGCTTTCCTACGAGCAGTACTTC CASSIGALSYEQYF
. . TRBJ2-7 TRBV24-1 TGTGCCACCAGTGATGTGCGGGACAGCTACGAGCAGTACTTC CATSDVRDSYEQYF
. TRBD1 TRBJ2-2 TRBV24-1 TGTGCCACCAGTGAGGGACAGGGTACCGGGGAGCTGTTTTTT CATSEGQGTGELFF
. . TRBJ2-2 TRBV9 TGTGCCAGCAGCGTAGGACAACCGAACACCGGGGAGCTGTTTTTT CASSVGQPNTGELFF
. . TRBJ1-5 TRBV23-1 TGCGCCAGTACTAGGACCAGAAATAGCAATCAGCCCCAGCATTTT CASTRTRNSNQPQHF
. . TRBJ1-4 TRBV19 TGTGCCAGTAGTATGGGAGGGAGGGTGAATCGCGAAAAACTGTTTTTT CASSMGGRVNREKLFF
. TRBD1 TRBJ2-3 TRBV10-3 TGTGCCATCAGTGCCCAGGGACAGGGTGACGCAGATACGCAGTATTTT CAISAQGQGDADTQYF
once . TRBJ2-1 TRBV18 TGTGCCAGCTCACCACTTAATTATATCAATGAGCAGTTCTTC CASSPLNYINEQFF
. . TRBJ1-4 TRBV6-2/TRBV6-3 TGTGCCAGCAGTTACTGGACACTGTCTAATGAAAAACTGTTTTTT CASSYWTLSNEKLFF
. . TRBJ2-3 TRBV5-6 TGTGCCAGCAGCCCAGGCGTCTTCCGCACAGATACGCAGTATTTT CASSPGVFRTDTQYF
. . TRBJ1-1 TRBV12-3/TRBV12-4 TGTGCCAGCAGTTTATACTTAAACACTGAAGCTTTCTTT CASSLYLNTEAFF
. . TRBJ1-5 TRBV19 TGTGCCAGTAGTATAGGGGGAGGCGACCAGCCCCAGCATTTT CASSIGGGDQPQHF
. . TRBJ2-7 TRBV4-1 TGCGCCAGCAGCCAAGGGCAGGGAAGGGCCTACGAGCAGTACTTC CASSQGQGRAYEQYF
. . TRBJ2-1 TRBV19 TGTGCCAGTCTTAACTCGGTAAATGAGCAGTTCTTC CASLNSVNEQFF
. TRBD1 TRBJ2-7 TRBV2 TGTGCCAGCAGTGTGTCGGGGACAGGCTCCGAGCAGTACTTC CASSVSGTGSEQYF
. . TRBJ2-7 TRBV6-5 TGTGCCAGCAGTTATGACAGGAACGGCTACGAGCAGTACTTC CASSYDRNGYEQYF
. TRBD2 TRBJ2-7 TRBV4-1 TGCGCCAGCAGCCAAGATCCGACTAGCGCCTACGAGCAGTACTTC CASSQDPTSAYEQYF
. . TRBJ1-1 TRBV5-1 TGCGCCAGCAGCTTGGGCGCGGGCGGTGAAGCTTTCTTT CASSLGAGGEAFF
. . TRBJ1-2 TRBV2 TGTGCCAGCAGTCCCGGTACCCGCTCGGTGTCTAATGGCTACACCTTC CASSPGTRSVSNGYTF